The T cell receptor (beta chain) under discussion was sequenced for a study of identical twins. Whole-study findings and limits: Whereas memory repertoires showed no such difference, abundant cord blood beta clonotypes carried fewer insertions.

TCRdb ran MiXCR on the 5' RACE reads and lists one entry per CDR3 protein. The sample shows 500,000 to 600,000 distinct CDR3 sequences, around 20% of them seen only once. Points on this clonotype: The antigen is undetermined.

The data were also submitted as part of a second study, on T cells expressing NK-cell markers.

Sequencing was carried out using CD4+ T cells sorted from blood. The source is a woman aged 18-29 years in good health.

DNA of the CDR3: TGTGCCAGCAGCTTTAAAGGTGCCGCCTCCTACGAGCAGTACTTC. Translating gives CASSFKGAASYEQYF. The rearrangement links TRBV7-2 to TRBJ2-7; D unresolved. This CDR3 has 15 residues. Germline V lookup: CDR1 SGHTA, CDR2 FQGNSA. Trimming left V 3 bases short and J 0 bases short, with 12 bases between.